This TCR beta chain was captured in a study of identical twins. Unique molecular identifiers were present on the cDNA, and a universal primer site came from template switching. TCRdb processed the 5' RACE reads anew with MiXCR; each CDR3 protein has one entry. The sample yields around 1.7 million distinct CDR3 sequences, roughly 35% seen once. V was clipped by 6 bases and J by 0 bases, with 18 bases between them. Looked up from germline, CDR1 is MNHNS and CDR2 is SASEGT. The length of the CDR3 is 18 residues. This clonotype has only a few counts. The rearrangement uses TRBV6-1 and TRBJ1-6; D is uncertain. This TCR derives from a newborn girl in good health. Sequenced material: cord blood. The DNA for the CDR3 is TGTGCCAGCAGCAGCCTTGGTGGGTCCAGCTCCTATAATTCACCCCTCCACTTT. Translation: CASSSLGGSSSYNSPLHF.